The T cell receptor beta chain under discussion was sequenced for a study of blood T cells in healthy people across ages. The second PCR ran about 6 to 12 cycles with a sample-barcoded 5' primer and J-beta primers. Paired-end reads containing CDR3 totaled no fewer than 2.5 million for each sample. TCRdb independently ran MiXCR on the 5' RACE reads; one entry per CDR3 protein. The sample has 800,000 or so distinct CDR3 sequences; around a quarter are singletons. V was trimmed by 5 bases and J by 0 bases, leaving 14 bases between them. This CDR3 has 16 amino acids. Per germline, CDR1 SGHAT and CDR2 FQDESV (reference sequence). This same sample was also taken into another study, of T cells of mothers and their children. That publication notes: Normalized overlap was always slightly, never significantly, higher in related than unrelated mother-child pairs.

This clonotype originated in a boy aged 10-17 years in good health. Sequencing was done on a sample of blood. The chain combines TRBV11-1 with TRBJ2-4; tentative D call: TRBD2 (7 bases). In DNA, the CDR3 is TGTGCCAGCAGCCTAGGGGGGGATCCAGCCAAAAACATTCAGTACTTC. It translates to CASSLGGDPAKNIQYF.